The 13 T cell receptor beta chains in this list originate from one sample, sequenced in a study of T cell repertoires in ileal Crohn's disease. Profiled with immunoSEQ multiplex PCR; TCRdb holds only in-frame clones, not every one. The data contain approximately 6,700 clones, roughly 70% of them singletons. Time point in this sample: proximal margin of the surgical specimen (macroscopically non-inflamed). The sequencing input was ileal tissue. The receptors were sampled from an adult with Crohn's disease.

This chain joins TRBV19 and TRBJ1-2; TRBD1 might be the D (5 bases). Germline CDR1 and CDR2: LNHDA and SQIVND (reference sequence). The V end lost 5 bases, the J end lost 7 bases, and 11 bases lay between the germline ends. The CDR3 covers 12 residues. This CDR3 reads CASSPRVAGYTF. CDR3 nucleotide sequence: TGTGCCAGTAGTCCCAGGGTTGCTGGCTACACCTTC.

The rearrangement uses TRBV5-1 and TRBJ2-5; 7 bases align to TRBD2. The CDR3 totals 17 residues. V trimming: 4 bases; J trimming: 0 bases; junction bases outside the gene matches: 12. Germline V gene data show CDR1 as SGHRS and CDR2 as YFSETQ. CDR3 coding DNA: TGCGCCAGCAGCCTCGCAGGATCCGGGAGGTACCAAGAGACCCAGTACTTC. Translated: CASSLAGSGRYQETQYF.

J is TRBJ2-1 and V is TRBV28; TRBD2 might be the D (6 bases). CDR1 is MDHEN and CDR2 is SYDVKM in the germline V gene. Trimming removed 5 bases from V and 3 bases from J, with 14 bases in between. The CDR3 sequence is 15 residues long. The CDR3 DNA is TGTGCCAGCAGTGTACTTACCGGGGGCTACAATGAGCAGTTCTTC. Protein product: CASSVLTGGYNEQFF.

The gene calls are TRBV10-2 and TRBJ1-1; D is perhaps TRBD1 (6 bases). The germline V gene has CDR1 WSHSY and CDR2 SAAADI. The CDR3 is 14 amino acids. Trimming stripped 4 bases from V and 2 bases from J, with 11 bases between. Here the CDR3 reads CASSVYRVNTEAFF. As DNA, the CDR3 is TGCGCCAGCAGTGTTTACAGGGTTAACACTGAAGCTTTCTTT.

The sample holds a few counts of this clone. CDR3 in amino acids: CASSPQTGEKEKLFF. CDR3 DNA sequence: TGTGCCAGCTCACCACAGACAGGGGAAAAGGAAAAACTGTTTTTT. The chain carries TRBV18 and TRBJ1-4; TRBD1 matches at 8 bases. With 1 base clipped from V and 8 bases from J, the junction kept 6 bases outside the gene matches. In germline, CDR1 is KGHSH, CDR2 LQKENI. This CDR3 is 15 amino acids long.

The CDR3 loop reads CASSADRVGTDTQYF. The CDR3 DNA is TGTGCCAGCAGTGCCGACAGGGTGGGAACAGATACGCAGTATTTT. The rearrangement links TRBV7-2 to TRBJ2-3, with TRBD1 matching over 7 bases. V was pared by 6 bases and J by 3 bases, with 9 bases of the junction left unmatched. Germline CDR1 SGHTA, CDR2 FQGNSA. This CDR3 contains 15 residues.

The rearrangement links TRBV27 to TRBJ2-7; 8 bases line up with TRBD2. Germline CDR1 reads MNHEY; CDR2 reads SMNVEV (reference sequence). This CDR3 has 16 residues. J gave up 2 bases and V 2 bases, and 8 bases lay outside the gene matches. In nucleotides, the CDR3 is TGTGCCAGCAGTTTAATCGCGGGGGGCAAACCCTACGAGCAGTACTTC. This translates into CASSLIAGGKPYEQYF.

Note on this clone: A read error may account for a junction end that differs from germline. The genes are TRBV11-2 and TRBJ2-5; D is unresolved. The CDR3 is 16 residues long. Germline assignment: CDR1 SGHAT and CDR2 FQNNGV. CDR3 protein: CASSQEGLVLQETQYF. DNA of the CDR3: TGCGCCAGCAGCCAAGAAGGGCTAGTCCTCCAAGAGACCCAGTACTTC.

The CDR3 coding sequence is TGCAGCGTTGAGAGGCACACTAATGAAAAACTGTTTTTT. Its translation is CSVERHTNEKLFF. The rearrangement links TRBV29-1 to TRBJ1-4; D unclear. Germline CDR1 SQVTM, CDR2 ANQGSEA. With 3 bases removed from V and 2 bases from J, the gap between germline ends came to 7 bases. The CDR3 totals 13 residues.

This chain joins TRBV9 and TRBJ1-1; 7 bases are a match to TRBD1. Germline CDR1 and CDR2: SGDLS and YYNGEE. This CDR3 has 18 amino acids. V dropped 0 bases and J dropped 9; count of bases not matched to a gene: 20. The CDR3: CASSVGPATAGQPFKAFF. DNA of the CDR3: TGTGCCAGCAGCGTAGGGCCCGCCACTGCGGGACAGCCCTTTAAAGCTTTCTTT.

In its sample, this clone ranks as medium-sized. V usage is TRBV14 and J usage is TRBJ1-2, with TRBD1 matching over 7 bases. Unmatched junction bases numbered 6, after V lost 1 base and J lost 10 bases. The CDR3 spans 13 residues. The germline gives CDR1 SGHDN, CDR2 FVKESK. CDR3 coding DNA: TGTGCCAGCAGCCAAGCGAGACAGGGTGACTACACCTTC. Protein sequence: CASSQARQGDYTF.

Concerning this clone itself: One junction end disagrees with the germline gene, perhaps due to a read error. V and J are TRBV10-3 and TRBJ1-1, with D perhaps TRBD1 (6 bases). The length of the CDR3 is 15 residues. Germline lookup yields CDR1 ENHRY and CDR2 SYGVKD. This chain's CDR3 is CASSYKSGGHTEAFF. DNA of the CDR3: TGTGCCAGCAGTTATAAATCGGGGGGCCACACTGAAGCTTTCTTT.

V gene TRBV7-3 combines with J gene TRBJ2-3, with 9 bases fitting TRBD2. In germline, CDR1 is SGHTA, CDR2 FQGTGA. There are 18 residues in the CDR3. J gave up 0 bases and V 5 bases, and 12 bases lay outside the gene matches. The CDR3 sequence: CASSPSLLAGWSTDTQYF. In nucleotides, the CDR3 is TGTGCCAGCAGCCCTTCCTTACTAGCGGGTTGGAGCACAGATACGCAGTATTTT.